The 29 T cell receptor beta chains presented below share a single source sample, sequenced in a study of post-analysis software for immune sequencing data. General study findings and limits: Controls showed lower frequencies than patients for several TRBV segments, and TRBV5-6, TRBV5-1 and TRBV20-1 were among these.

The TCR beta cDNA libraries carried unique molecular identifiers. TCRdb itself ran the PCR reads through MiXCR, one entry per CDR3 protein. The sample lists fewer than 550,000 distinct CDR3 sequences, 34% seen once, with under 7% in the top ten. Their cognate antigens are unknown. The sequenced sample was blood. All receptors derive from a girl between 2 and 17 years old with multiple sclerosis.

With regard to this clonotype: At one end the junction does not follow the germline gene, possibly because of a read error. The chain has TRBV4-2 and TRBJ1-5, with D perhaps matching TRBD1 (6 bases). Germline V lookup: CDR1 LGHNA, CDR2 YNFKEQ. The CDR3 has 16 residues. This CDR3 is CASSQANRVSPQPRHF. CDR3 coding DNA: TGTGCCAGCAGCCAAGCAAACAGGGTATCGCCTCAGCCCCGGCATTTT.

Ten or more counts support this clonotype. V usage is TRBV4-1 and J usage is TRBJ1-2, with TRBD1 matching 7 bases. The ends lost 6 bases at V and 4 bases at J; junction bases unmatched: 11. The germline gives CDR1 MGHRA, CDR2 YSYEKL. CDR3 length equals 15 residues. As DNA, the CDR3 is TGCGCCAGCAGGCAGACAGGGACCCTTGGCTATGGCTACACCTTC. Encoded protein: CASRQTGTLGYGYTF.

This clonotype was detected only a few times. The chain has TRBV4-2 and TRBJ1-6; unclear D gene. Germline lookup yields CDR1 LGHNA and CDR2 YNFKEQ. CDR3 length: 15 amino acids. The V end was cut by 6 bases, the J end by 2 bases, with 11 bases between. CDR3 DNA: TGTGCCAGCAGGGGAGATCGGGCCTATAATTCACCCCTCCACTTT. Amino acids: CASRGDRAYNSPLHF.

The rearrangement links TRBV12-3 or TRBV12-4 to TRBJ2-2; no clear D gene. The CDR3 spans 11 residues. The germline V and J ends were trimmed by 3 bases and 7 bases, with 3 bases remaining between them. The DNA of the CDR3 is TGTGCCAGCAGTTTGAACGGGGAGCTGTTTTTT. It translates to CASSLNGELFF.

This clonotype occurred a few times. V usage is TRBV2 and J usage is TRBJ1-2; 9 positions match TRBD1. V dropped 4 bases and J dropped 6; count of bases not matched to a gene: 9. CDR1 and CDR2 from the germline V gene are SNHLY and FYNNEI. There are 15 residues in the CDR3. DNA of the CDR3: TGTGCCAGCAGTGGTTTAACAGGGGGCTCAAATGGCTACACCTTC. Its protein product is CASSGLTGGSNGYTF.

The rearrangement uses TRBV11-2 and TRBJ2-1, with 8 bases lining up with TRBD1. Germline V gene data show CDR1 as SGHAT and CDR2 as FQNNGV. This CDR3 contains 13 residues. After removal of 11 bases from V and 8 bases from J, the junction contained 11 bases not matched to a gene. CDR3 DNA sequence: TGTGCCGGAGGAAGACAGGGGAGCGATGAGCAGTTCTTC. Translated, it gives CAGGRQGSDEQFF. Looking up the rest from reference TRBV11-2 and TRBJ2-1 gives the full variable domain: EAGVAQSPRYKIIEKRQSVAFWCNPISGHATLYWYQQILGQGPKLLIQFQNNGVVDDSQLPKDRFSAERLKGVDSTLKIQPAKLEDSAVYLCAGGRQGSDEQFFGPGTRLTVL.

The chain links TRBV12-3 or TRBV12-4 to TRBJ2-5; D perhaps matches TRBD1 (6 bases). The V end lost 5 bases, the J end lost 1 base, and 20 bases lay between the germline ends. This CDR3 has 17 amino acids. The CDR3 is CASSPSLQGLVQETQYF. The CDR3 bases are TGTGCCAGCAGTCCGTCCCTACAGGGTTTGGTCCAAGAGACCCAGTACTTC.

V gene TRBV29-1 combines with J gene TRBJ1-5, with D perhaps matching TRBD1 (5 bases). V dropped 0 bases and J dropped 4 bases, with 10 bases sitting between them. CDR1 is SQVTM, CDR2 ANQGSEA, per germline. The CDR3 spans 14 residues. The CDR3 nucleotides read TGCAGCGTTGAAGAGGGGGGGAGGAATCAGCCCCAGCATTTT. The encoded protein is CSVEEGGRNQPQHF.

Concerning this clonotype itself: Germline and junction disagree at one end, which may indicate a read error. The gene calls are TRBV20-1 and TRBJ2-5; 11 bases map to TRBD2. The CDR3 has 14 residues. CDR1 is DFQATT and CDR2 is SNEGSKA in the germline V gene (reference sequence). Here the CDR3 reads CSARLAGNQGTQYF. DNA of the CDR3: TGCAGTGCCCGACTAGCGGGGAACCAAGGGACCCAGTACTTC.

CDR3 bases: TGCAGTGCTAGAGTAGCGGGGGGCGAGGGCACCGGGGAGCTGTTTTTT. Translating it yields CSARVAGGEGTGELFF. This chain links TRBV20-1 with TRBJ2-2; 10 bases line up with TRBD2. The germline gives CDR1 DFQATT, CDR2 SNEGSKA (reference sequence). V dropped 1 base and J dropped 4; count of bases not matched to a gene: 6. The CDR3 is 16 amino acids.

Concerning this clonotype: Just one base apart from a much larger clone, this may be a read error. The chain combines TRBV29-1 with TRBJ2-5; a possible D gene is TRBD2 (6 bases). The CDR3 is 14 amino acids. Germline V gives CDR1 SQVTM, CDR2 ANQGSEA. V shed 6 bases and J shed 5 bases, with 19 bases lying between them. The CDR3 DNA sequence: TGCAGCGTAGTGGACTACCCGGGCGAGGAGACCCAGTACTTC. Its protein product is CSVVDYPGEETQYF.

This rearrangement joins TRBV6-5 to TRBJ1-1; weak D call: TRBD1 (5 bases). This CDR3 spans 17 amino acids. Germline V gene sequence: CDR1 MNHEY, CDR2 SVGAGI. Trimming took off 0 bases at V and 2 bases at J, with 16 bases between the two ends. CDR3 loop: CASSYSGRGEENTEAFF. CDR3 DNA sequence: TGTGCCAGCAGTTACTCGGGGAGGGGAGAGGAAAACACTGAAGCTTTCTTT.

This clonotype has a handful of counts. The rearrangement joins TRBV25-1 to TRBJ2-4; perhaps TRBD2 as D (6 bases). The better agreement between TRBJ2-5 and the DNA end casts doubt on the J call. The germline V gene has CDR1 MGHDK and CDR2 SYGVNS. The CDR3 contains 14 residues. In nucleotides, the CDR3 is TGTGCCAGCAGTGATAGGAGGGGTGGCGAGACCCAGTACTTC. This encodes CASSDRRGGETQYF.

As DNA, the CDR3 is TGTGCCAGCAGCCCCTCCGGCCGGCCGAACACTGAAGCTTTCTTT. Translation: CASSPSGRPNTEAFF. The chain couples TRBV28 to TRBJ1-1; the D is unclear. V lost 6 bases, J lost 1 base, and 15 bases lay in between. This CDR3 comprises 15 residues. The germline CDR1 and CDR2 sequences are MDHEN and SYDVKM.

This clonotype has only one observation. This chain links TRBV20-1 with TRBJ1-1; D might be TRBD1 (6 bases). Trimming took off 4 bases at V and 4 bases at J, with 13 bases between the two ends. CDR3 length equals 13 residues. Germline CDR1 is DFQATT and CDR2 is SNEGSKA (reference sequence). The CDR3 nucleotides are TGCAGTGCTATAGTACAGGGTTCCACTGAAGCTTTCTTT. Translated: CSAIVQGSTEAFF.

This chain links TRBV5-6 with TRBJ2-1; the D gene is possibly TRBD2 (5 bases). CDR3 length: 17 residues. With 2 bases removed from V and 0 bases from J, the gap between germline ends came to 15 bases. CDR1 and CDR2 (germline): SGHDT, YYEEEE. The CDR3 sequence is CASSLTGVANSYNEQFF. Here the CDR3 DNA reads TGTGCCAGCAGCTTAACCGGGGTTGCTAACTCCTACAATGAGCAGTTCTTC.

This clonotype was seen only a few times. The rearrangement links TRBV3-1 to TRBJ2-1, with 12 bases aligning to TRBD2. The CDR3 is 15 residues long. After removal of 3 bases from V and 8 bases from J, the junction contained 5 bases not matched to a gene. The germline gives CDR1 LGHDT, CDR2 YNNKEL (reference sequence). DNA of the CDR3: TGTGCCAGCAGCCATCTAGCGGGGGGGCAATATGAGCAGTTCTTC. This encodes CASSHLAGGQYEQFF.

This clonotype occurred a few times. The gene calls are TRBV18 and TRBJ1-2; D ambiguous. The CDR3 runs 15 residues. With 3 bases removed from V and 4 bases from J, the gap between germline ends came to 15 bases. Germline V gene data show CDR1 as KGHSH and CDR2 as LQKENI. The CDR3 region is CASSPSAGSPYGYTF. The CDR3 DNA follows: TGTGCCAGCTCACCGTCGGCAGGCTCCCCCTATGGCTACACCTTC.

The chain employs TRBV28 and TRBJ1-1; the D gene is possibly TRBD1 (6 bases). Per germline, CDR1 MDHEN and CDR2 SYDVKM. The CDR3 totals 14 residues. V lost 4 bases to trimming and J lost 4 bases, with 13 bases between them. The CDR3 protein is CASSSLTGLTEAFF. The CDR3 bases are TGTGCCAGCAGTTCTCTAACAGGGCTCACTGAAGCTTTCTTT.

This clonotype was observed a handful of times. The chain uses TRBV20-1 and TRBJ2-5; 8 bases fit TRBD1. Per the germline V gene, CDR1 is DFQATT and CDR2 is SNEGSKA (reference sequence). The CDR3 has 15 amino acids. Germline trimming cut 6 bases from V and 5 bases from J; bases unmatched to any gene: 14. The CDR3 here is CSATDRGVDTETQYF. In DNA form, the CDR3 reads TGCAGTGCGACTGACAGGGGAGTTGATACGGAGACCCAGTACTTC.

This clonotype was detected only a few times. This chain connects TRBV5-1 to TRBJ2-1; D might be TRBD2 (5 bases). Germline V CDR1 and CDR2: SGHRS, YFSETQ. Trimming left V 5 bases short and J 9 bases short, with 21 bases between. CDR3 length: 15 amino acids. Here the CDR3 DNA reads TGCGCCAGCAGTTCAGCGTTGGACGGTGCGGGTGAGCAGTTCTTC. The encoded protein is CASSSALDGAGEQFF.

The gene calls are TRBV12-3 or TRBV12-4 and TRBJ1-1; D not resolved. This CDR3 has 14 residues. V lost 4 bases and J lost 6, with 15 bases in between. CDR3 bases: TGTGCCAGCAGTTCCCCCCGCGGTCCCGCTGAAGCTTTCTTT. It specifies CASSSPRGPAEAFF.

The chain recombines TRBV12-3 or TRBV12-4 with TRBJ1-1; 10 nucleotides line up with TRBD1. The ends lost 11 bases at V and 10 bases at J; junction bases unmatched: 7. The CDR3 runs 11 residues. CDR3 sequence reads: CAGGGTGVAFF. The CDR3 DNA sequence: TGTGCCGGCGGTGGGACAGGGGTAGCTTTCTTT.

The chain joins TRBV20-1 to TRBJ2-1; 7 bases are a match to TRBD1. From germline, CDR1 is DFQATT and CDR2 SNEGSKA (reference sequence). V dropped 6 bases and J dropped 4; count of bases not matched to a gene: 6. The CDR3 sequence is 13 residues long. Here the CDR3 DNA reads TGCAGTGCCCGGGACAGTAGATACAATGAGCAGTTCTTC. It codes for CSARDSRYNEQFF.

This clonotype has just a few counts. This rearrangement joins TRBV7-6 to TRBJ2-7; TRBD1 matches at 9 bases. CDR1 is SGHVS, CDR2 FNYEAQ, per germline. This CDR3 comprises 14 residues. With 3 bases clipped from V and 5 bases from J, the junction kept 5 bases outside the gene matches. This CDR3 is CASSFGTGSDEQYF. CDR3 nucleotide sequence: TGTGCCAGCAGCTTCGGGACAGGGTCCGACGAGCAGTACTTC.

The chain uses TRBV10-3 and TRBJ2-2, with 7 bases fitting TRBD2. J was trimmed by 3 bases and V by 4 bases; bases with no gene match: 5. CDR1 and CDR2 from the germline V gene are ENHRY and SYGVKD. The CDR3 length is 15 residues. Here the CDR3 DNA reads TGTGCCATCAGTGGCGGGACTACCTACACCGGGGAGCTGTTTTTT. This encodes CAISGGTTYTGELFF.

This clonotype was recorded a few times. The chain couples TRBV12-3 or TRBV12-4 to TRBJ2-5; D is unclear. The CDR3 loop spans 13 amino acids. V was shortened by 2 bases and J by 2 bases, with 6 bases between the two germline ends. The CDR3 protein is CASSLFGQETQYF. As DNA, the CDR3 is TGTGCCAGCAGTTTATTTGGTCAAGAGACCCAGTACTTC.

The chain uses TRBV7-2 and TRBJ1-6; no clear D. V lost 8 bases and J 2 bases, leaving 13 bases between the germline ends. The CDR3 is made up of 15 amino acids. Germline loops: CDR1 SGHTA, CDR2 FQGNSA. The CDR3 reads CASARMSAYNSPLHF. Here the CDR3 DNA reads TGTGCCAGCGCCCGGATGTCCGCCTATAATTCACCCCTCCACTTT. Drawing the rest from reference TRBV7-2 and TRBJ1-6, the complete variable domain is GAGVSQSPSNKVTEKGKDVELRCDPISGHTALYWYRQSLGQGLEFLIYFQGNSAPDKSGLPSDRFSAERTGGSVSTLTIQRTQQEDSAVYLCASARMSAYNSPLHFGNGTRLTVT.

This clonotype has a count of ten or more. V and J are TRBV7-2 and TRBJ1-2, with D possibly TRBD1 on 6 matching bases. The CDR3 length is 17 residues. Germline V CDR1 and CDR2: SGHTA, FQGNSA. V was pared by 7 bases and J by 3 bases, with 24 bases between. The CDR3 nucleotides read TGTGCCAGCACCCCAGGAAAGGGGGGAATAGGGGACTATGGCTACACCTTC. Translated, it gives CASTPGKGGIGDYGYTF.